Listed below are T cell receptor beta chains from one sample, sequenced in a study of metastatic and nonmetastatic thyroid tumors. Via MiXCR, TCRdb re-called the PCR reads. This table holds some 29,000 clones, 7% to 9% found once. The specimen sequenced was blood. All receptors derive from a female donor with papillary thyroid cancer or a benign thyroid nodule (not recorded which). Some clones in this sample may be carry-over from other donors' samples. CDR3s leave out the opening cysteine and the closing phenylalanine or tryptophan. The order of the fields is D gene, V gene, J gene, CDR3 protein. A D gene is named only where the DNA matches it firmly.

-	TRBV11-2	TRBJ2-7	VSSARGGGAFHEQY
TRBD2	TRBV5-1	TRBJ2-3	ASSLVSRGGPPDTQY
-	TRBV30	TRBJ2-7	AWSSTATSY
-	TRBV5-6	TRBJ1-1	ASRRGSRRYNTEAF
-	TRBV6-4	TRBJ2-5	ASSNEGGGMETQY
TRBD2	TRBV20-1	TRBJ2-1	SARKAGSDEQF
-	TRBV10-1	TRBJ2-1	ASALSGRRNEQF
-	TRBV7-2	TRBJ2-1	ASSLEGNRADEQF
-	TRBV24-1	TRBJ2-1	ATSDPPYEQQF
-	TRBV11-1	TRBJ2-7	ASSRRTARLDEQY
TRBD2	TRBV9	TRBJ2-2	ASSVGLARNTGELF
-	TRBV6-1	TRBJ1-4	ASTLGALSTNEKLF
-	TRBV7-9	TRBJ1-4	ASSFGEGWEKLF
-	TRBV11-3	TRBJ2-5	ASSMALGVPETQY
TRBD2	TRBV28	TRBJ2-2	ASHWAGTSGRAGELF
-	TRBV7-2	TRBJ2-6	ASSLTGTTGANVLT
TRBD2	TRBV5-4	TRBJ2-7	ASSFGSPGLAGGSYEQY
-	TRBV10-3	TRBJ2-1	AISEGGWYEQF
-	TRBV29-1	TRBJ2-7	SVDGGGYEQY
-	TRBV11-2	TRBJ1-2	ASSLSGGGGYGYT
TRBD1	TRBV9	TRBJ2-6	ASSGDGQVGAGANVLT
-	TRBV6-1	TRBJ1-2	ASNLRAGIYGYT
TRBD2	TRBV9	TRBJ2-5	ASSVEGSGRGETQY
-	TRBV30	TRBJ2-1	AWSAGVGDNEQF
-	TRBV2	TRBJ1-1	ASSGAWDPSTAF
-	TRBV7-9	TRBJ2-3	ASSLARVGDTQY
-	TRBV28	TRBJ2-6	ASTSGSSGANVLT
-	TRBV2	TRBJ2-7	ASSDGSGTYEQY
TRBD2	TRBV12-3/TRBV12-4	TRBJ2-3	ASSSARLAGSTDTQY
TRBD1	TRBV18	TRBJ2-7	ANSSRDRTYEQY
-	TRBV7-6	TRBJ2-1	ASSLEGNEQF
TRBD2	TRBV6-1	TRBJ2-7	AGRSAGGDSYEQY
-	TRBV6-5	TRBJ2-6	ASSYQGGGGANVLT
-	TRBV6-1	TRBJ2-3	ASSADRSSTDTQY
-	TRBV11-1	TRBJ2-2	ASSLGFNRPNTGELF
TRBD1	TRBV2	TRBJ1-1	ATYGQGRTEAF
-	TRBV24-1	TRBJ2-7	ATSDLGSEQY
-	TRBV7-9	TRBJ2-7	ASSSGRTIIYEQY
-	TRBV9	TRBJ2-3	ASSPGQDYTDTQY
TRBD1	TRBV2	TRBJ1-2	ATRGQGSYGYT
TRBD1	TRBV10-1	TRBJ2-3	ASSSGGFGTYTQY
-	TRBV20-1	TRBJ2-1	SARDVTRSYNEQF
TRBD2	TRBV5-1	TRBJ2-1	ASSLEAGDYNEQF